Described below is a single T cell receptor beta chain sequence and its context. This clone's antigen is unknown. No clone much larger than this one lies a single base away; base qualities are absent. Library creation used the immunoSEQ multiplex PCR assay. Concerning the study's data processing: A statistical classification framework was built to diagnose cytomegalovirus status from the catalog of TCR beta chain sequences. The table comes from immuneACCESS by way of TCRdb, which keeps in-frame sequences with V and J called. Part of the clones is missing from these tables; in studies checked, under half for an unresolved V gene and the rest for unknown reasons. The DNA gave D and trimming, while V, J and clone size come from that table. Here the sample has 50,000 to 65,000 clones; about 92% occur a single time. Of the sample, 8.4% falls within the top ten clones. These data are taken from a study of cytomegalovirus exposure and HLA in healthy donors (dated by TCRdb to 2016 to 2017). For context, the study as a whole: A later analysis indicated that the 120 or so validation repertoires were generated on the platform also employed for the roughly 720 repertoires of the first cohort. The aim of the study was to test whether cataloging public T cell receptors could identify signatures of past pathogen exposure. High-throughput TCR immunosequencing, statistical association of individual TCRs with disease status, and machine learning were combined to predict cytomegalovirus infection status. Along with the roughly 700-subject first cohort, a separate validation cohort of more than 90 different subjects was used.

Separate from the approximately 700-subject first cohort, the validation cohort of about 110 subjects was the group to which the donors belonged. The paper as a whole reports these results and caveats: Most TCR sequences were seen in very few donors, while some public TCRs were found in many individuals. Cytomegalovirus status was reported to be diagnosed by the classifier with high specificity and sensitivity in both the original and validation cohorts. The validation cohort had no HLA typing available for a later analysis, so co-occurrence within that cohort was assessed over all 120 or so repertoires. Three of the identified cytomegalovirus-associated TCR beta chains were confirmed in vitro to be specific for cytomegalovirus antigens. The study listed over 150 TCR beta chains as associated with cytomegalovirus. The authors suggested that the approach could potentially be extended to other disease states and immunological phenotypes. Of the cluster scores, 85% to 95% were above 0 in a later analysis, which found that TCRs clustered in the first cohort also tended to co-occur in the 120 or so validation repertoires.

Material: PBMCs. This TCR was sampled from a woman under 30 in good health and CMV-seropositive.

In nucleotides, the sequence is TGTGCCAGCAGCCGTCGGGACAGGGTTAACACTGAAGCTTTCTTT. The resulting protein is CASSRRDRVNTEAFF. This receptor chain uses TRBV4-2 and TRBJ1-1, with 9 middle bases fitting TRBD1. Reading from cysteine to phenylalanine, the CDR3 counts 15 amino acids. Only the CDR3 DNA stays, 45 bases, in frame from base 1. Sequences LGHNA (CDR1) and YNFKEQ (CDR2) are obtained from the germline V gene. The germline V end is reduced by 4 bases and the J end by 2 bases; junction bases left unmatched: 5.